Below, 32 T cell receptor beta chains from the same sample are listed, as sequenced in a study of glioma-infiltrating T cells. TCR alpha and beta CDR3 regions were amplified from RNA using iRepertoire nested multiplex PCR. Using its own MiXCR run on the multiplex PCR reads, TCRdb lists one record per CDR3 protein. The repertoire includes about 110,000 distinct CDR3 sequences, 20% to 30% of them detected once, and 35% sits in the top ten. What was sequenced was glioma tissue, nonneoplastic brain tissue, or PBMCs (not recorded which). The receptors stem from a human donor with low-grade glioma or glioblastoma, undergoing nonglioma brain surgery, or in good health (not recorded which).

Of note for this clonotype: A much larger clone lies one base from this, so it may be a read error. The genes are TRBV10-1 and TRBJ2-2; D gene unclear. This CDR3 has 15 amino acids. CDR1 WNHNN and CDR2 SYGVQD come from the germline V gene (reference sequence). The V end lost 2 bases, the J end lost 5 bases, and 12 bases lay between the germline ends. CDR3 in DNA: TGCGCCAGCAGTGAGAAGGGCGGAAAGACCGGGGAGCTGTTTTTT. It specifies CASSEKGGKTGELFF.

This clonotype was picked up a small number of times. This chain links TRBV29-1 with TRBJ1-2; TRBD1 agrees at 7 bases. Trimming at V came to 3 bases and at J to 7 bases, leaving 5 bases not matched to a gene. The length of the CDR3 is 12 residues. Germline CDR1 is SQVTM and CDR2 is ANQGSEA. CDR3 amino acids: CSVDPQGVGYTF. DNA of the CDR3: TGCAGCGTTGACCCCCAGGGGGTTGGCTACACCTTC. The complete variable domain, with remaining parts taken from reference TRBV29-1 and TRBJ1-2, reads SAVISQKPSRDICQRGTSLTIQCQVDSQVTMMFWYRQQPGQSLTLIATANQGSEATYESGFVIDKFPISRPNLTFSTLTVSNMSPEDSSIYLCSVDPQGVGYTFGSGTRLTVV.

The chain links TRBV29-1 to TRBJ2-5; no firm D call. The ends were cut back, 4 bases at V and 2 bases at J, with 5 bases in the middle. The CDR3 is 11 residues long. Per germline, CDR1 SQVTM and CDR2 ANQGSEA. The CDR3 DNA reads as TGCAGCGTTGGACGGCAAGAGACCCAGTACTTC. Encoded protein: CSVGRQETQYF.

Ten or more counts support this clonotype. The chain combines TRBV3-1 with TRBJ2-3; D not certain. There are 12 residues in the CDR3. V gave up 8 bases and J gave up 8 bases, with 14 bases separating them. Germline CDR1 and CDR2: LGHDT and YNNKEL (reference sequence). This chain's CDR3 is CASANLGITQYF. Written as DNA, the CDR3 is TGTGCCAGCGCAAACTTGGGGATTACGCAGTATTTT.

The chain has TRBV27 and TRBJ1-6; 11 positions agree with TRBD1. Germline lookup yields CDR1 MNHEY and CDR2 SMNVEV (reference sequence). CDR3 size: 15 residues. V gave up 5 bases and J gave up 19 bases; unmatched junction bases: 16. The CDR3 nucleotides are TGTGCCAGCAGTACCTGGGACAGGGGGGATTCACACCTTCACTTT. Residues: CASSTWDRGDSHLHF.

With regard to this clonotype: With a much larger clone just one base away, this may be a read error. This chain uses TRBV29-1 with TRBJ1-1; D call uncertain. The V and J ends lost 8 bases and 2 bases respectively, with 6 bases between them. Germline V gene lookup returns CDR1 SQVTM and CDR2 ANQGSEA. This CDR3 spans 10 amino acids. CDR3 sequence (DNA): TGCAGCCTTAGAAACACTGAAGCTTTCTTT. It translates to CSLRNTEAFF.

There are many counts of this clonotype. The chain carries TRBV30 and TRBJ2-1; no firm D call. Trimming stripped 2 bases from V and 6 bases from J, with 2 bases between. Germline V gives CDR1 GTSNPN, CDR2 SVGIG (reference sequence). The CDR3 runs 10 residues. The CDR3 nucleotides are TGTGCCTGGAGTTCCAATGAGCAGTTCTTC. It yields the protein CAWSSNEQFF. Drawing the rest from reference TRBV30 and TRBJ2-1, the complete variable domain is SQTIHQWPATLVQPVGSPLSLECTVEGTSNPNLYWYRQAAGRGLQLLFYSVGIGQISSEVPQNLSASRPQDRQFILSSKKLLLSDSGFYLCAWSSNEQFFGPGTRLTVL.

Many counts were recorded for this clonotype. This chain connects TRBV24-1 to TRBJ2-2; no definite D call. CDR1 is KGHDR, CDR2 SFDVKD, per germline. V shed 0 bases and J shed 0 bases, with 10 bases lying between them. This CDR3 spans 17 amino acids. The CDR3 bases are TGTGCCACCAGTGATTTGAGGGCCGAGGCGAACACCGGGGAGCTGTTTTTT. This codes for CATSDLRAEANTGELFF.

This clonotype was seen ten or more times. V usage is TRBV2 and J usage is TRBJ1-1; no definite D call. CDR1 SNHLY and CDR2 FYNNEI come from the germline V gene. Deletions cut 3 bases from V and 4 bases from J, with 9 bases between. The CDR3 covers 13 residues. The CDR3 loop reads CASSDSRVTEAFF. The CDR3 region has the DNA TGTGCCAGCAGTGATTCGAGGGTCACTGAAGCTTTCTTT. The whole variable domain, filled in from reference TRBV2 and TRBJ1-1, reads EPEVTQTPSHQVTQMGQEVILRCVPISNHLYFYWYRQILGQKVEFLVSFYNNEISEKSEIFDDQFSVERPDGSNFTLKIRSTKLEDSAMYFCASSDSRVTEAFFGQGTRLTVV.

This clonotype was counted at least ten times. V and J are TRBV20-1 and TRBJ2-5; TRBD2 aligns across 12 bases. V was clipped by 2 bases and J by 4 bases; unmatched bases: 5. The CDR3 extends over 15 amino acids. From germline, CDR1 is DFQATT and CDR2 SNEGSKA (reference sequence). CDR3 in amino acids: CSARLAGGPGETQYF. CDR3 sequence (DNA): TGCAGTGCTAGACTAGCGGGAGGGCCGGGAGAGACCCAGTACTTC.

This chain links TRBV24-1 with TRBJ1-5; no definite D call. CDR1 KGHDR and CDR2 SFDVKD come from the germline V gene. V lost 3 bases to trimming and J lost 11 bases, with 13 bases between them. CDR3 length: 13 residues. CDR3 in amino acids: CATSDTGSPAQHF. Written as DNA, the CDR3 is TGTGCCACCAGTGATACGGGCAGCCCGGCCCAGCATTTT.

This clonotype was detected many times. A single base separates this from a much larger clone, so it may be a read error. The chain employs TRBV14 and TRBJ2-5; D is uncertain. From germline, CDR1 is SGHDN and CDR2 FVKESK. The germline V and J ends were trimmed by 5 bases and 5 bases, with 6 bases remaining between them. The CDR3 consists of 11 residues. CDR3 region: CASSSHETQYF. The CDR3 nucleotides are TGTGCCAGCAGCTCCCATGAGACCCAGTACTTC. Drawing the rest from reference TRBV14 and TRBJ2-5, the complete variable domain is EAGVTQFPSHSVIEKGQTVTLRCDPISGHDNLYWYRRVMGKEIKFLLHFVKESKQDESGMPNNRFLAERTGGTYSTLKVQPAELEDSGVYFCASSSHETQYFGPGTRLLVL.

At least ten counts were recorded for this clonotype. The DNA for the CDR3 is TGCAGTGCTAGAAGTGCGCCAACCTCAAACAATGAGCAGTTCTTC. It yields the protein CSARSAPTSNNEQFF. The rearrangement joins TRBV20-1 to TRBJ2-1; D remains ambiguous. This CDR3 is 15 amino acids long. The germline gives CDR1 DFQATT, CDR2 SNEGSKA (reference sequence). Trimming removed 2 bases at V and 5 bases at J, with 16 bases between.

There are many counts of this clonotype. The chain carries TRBV20-1 and TRBJ2-7; D remains unclear. CDR3 length: 15 amino acids. The germline V gene encodes CDR1 DFQATT and CDR2 SNEGSKA (reference sequence). V dropped 5 bases and J dropped 0 bases, with 17 bases sitting between them. CDR3 nucleotide sequence: TGCAGTGCTCCCAAAACCGCGGTAAGCTCCTACGAGCAGTACTTC. Translation: CSAPKTAVSSYEQYF.

There are a few counts of this clonotype. Possible read error: a much larger clone is one base away. The CDR3 loop is CASSPSNTGELFF. CDR3 nucleotide sequence: TGTGCCAGCAGCCCTTCTAACACCGGGGAGCTGTTTTTT. The chain is built from TRBV7-9 and TRBJ2-2; D gene unclear. Trimming left V 5 bases short and J 2 bases short, with 6 bases between. Germline CDR1 and CDR2: SEHNR and FQNEAQ (reference sequence). The CDR3 has 13 residues.

This clonotype has at least ten counts. This chain connects TRBV12-3 or TRBV12-4 to TRBJ1-5; unclear D gene. Trimming took off 6 bases at V and 0 bases at J, with 9 bases between the two ends. This CDR3 region has 14 residues. The CDR3 reads CASSDTYSNQPQHF. DNA for the CDR3: TGTGCCAGCAGCGACACGTATAGCAATCAGCCCCAGCATTTT.

This clonotype was observed many times. The V and J genes are TRBV2 and TRBJ1-5; 10 bases line up with TRBD1. V gave up 6 bases and J gave up 2 bases; unmatched junction bases: 7. The V gene's germline CDR1 is SNHLY and CDR2 FYNNEI. The CDR3 extends over 16 amino acids. CDR3 coding DNA: TGTGCCAGCAGCCGACAGGGGGCAAGTGGCAATCAGCCCCAGCATTTT. Its translation is CASSRQGASGNQPQHF.

Details on this clonotype: This clone may be a read error of a much larger clone one base away. The rearrangement uses TRBV4-1 and TRBJ2-7, with 11 nucleotides matching TRBD2. The CDR3 runs 17 residues. CDR1 MGHRA and CDR2 YSYEKL come from the germline V gene. The CDR3 here is CASSQALTSGSIYEQHF. CDR3 in DNA: TGCGCCAGCAGCCAAGCACTCACTAGCGGGAGTATATACGAGCAGCACTTC.

This clonotype has at least ten counts. The rearrangement uses TRBV3-1 and TRBJ1-1, with D possibly matching TRBD1 (5 bases). The CDR3 is 14 residues long. Trimming removed 0 bases from V and 5 bases from J, with 10 bases in between. CDR1 LGHDT and CDR2 YNNKEL come from the germline V gene (reference sequence). This CDR3 reads CASSQESRGTEAFF. The CDR3 region has the DNA TGTGCCAGCAGCCAAGAGTCGAGGGGTACTGAAGCTTTCTTT.

This clonotype was counted many times. The chain has TRBV20-1 and TRBJ1-5; D remains ambiguous. Trimming cost V 0 bases and J 4 bases, with 7 bases left between them. The CDR3 is made up of 13 amino acids. Germline loops: CDR1 DFQATT, CDR2 SNEGSKA (reference sequence). CDR3 amino acids: CSARDLRNQPQHF. CDR3 sequence (DNA): TGCAGTGCTAGAGATCTGAGGAATCAGCCCCAGCATTTT.

This clonotype has a handful of counts. The rearrangement links TRBV5-4 to TRBJ2-7; D may be TRBD2 (7 bases). Germline assignment: CDR1 SGHNT and CDR2 YYREEE (reference sequence). The CDR3 has 15 amino acids. The V end lost 0 bases, the J end lost 2 bases, and 12 bases lay between the germline ends. CDR3 in amino acids: CASSLGGGVTYEQYF. The CDR3 coding sequence is TGTGCCAGCAGCTTGGGCGGGGGCGTCACCTACGAGCAGTACTTC.

The sample holds many counts of this clonotype. As DNA, the CDR3 is TGCAGTGCTAGAGATTCGGGTTCAGGGGCCGGAGAAGCTTTCTTT. Translating gives CSARDSGSGAGEAFF. This chain joins TRBV20-1 and TRBJ1-1; a possible D gene is TRBD1 (6 bases). This CDR3 spans 15 amino acids. Trimming stripped 0 bases from V and 8 bases from J, with 19 bases between. Germline V lookup: CDR1 DFQATT, CDR2 SNEGSKA (reference sequence).

The chain has TRBV11-3 and TRBJ2-7; maybe TRBD2 (6 bases). V lost 4 bases and J 5 bases, leaving 15 bases between the germline ends. CDR1 is SGHNT, CDR2 YENEEA, per germline. The CDR3 extends over 14 amino acids. The CDR3 nucleotides read TGTGCCAGCAGCTCCCGGGACCGGAGGGACGAGCAGTACTTC. This sequence encodes CASSSRDRRDEQYF.

There are many counts of this clonotype. V and J are TRBV28 and TRBJ2-1, with 7 bases matching TRBD2. Trimming cost V 4 bases and J 2 bases; bases outside gene matches: 8. Germline V CDR1 and CDR2: MDHEN, SYDVKM. CDR3 size: 16 residues. CDR3 in DNA: TGTGCCAGCAGTTCTTTGGGGGGGAGTGCCTACAATGAGCAGTTCTTC. Translated: CASSSLGGSAYNEQFF. Full variable domain (rest looked up from reference TRBV28 and TRBJ2-1): DVKVTQSSRYLVKRTGEKVFLECVQDMDHENMFWYRQDPGLGLRLIYFSYDVKMKEKGDIPEGYSVSREKKERFSLILESASTNQTSMYLCASSSLGGSAYNEQFFGPGTRLTVL.

The chain links TRBV30 to TRBJ2-5; D is possibly TRBD1 (6 bases). V was pared by 4 bases and J by 6 bases, with 15 bases between. The length of the CDR3 is 13 residues. Germline values: CDR1 GTSNPN, CDR2 SVGIG (reference sequence). CDR3 residues: CAWNPGAWQTQYF. CDR3 DNA: TGTGCCTGGAATCCAGGGGCCTGGCAGACCCAGTACTTC.

Notes on this clonotype: This could be a read error, since a much larger clone is one nucleotide away. The chain is built from TRBV29-1 and TRBJ2-1; D ambiguous. This CDR3 region has 13 residues. Germline V gene lookup returns CDR1 SQVTM and CDR2 ANQGSEA. CDR3 region: CSVEDNFYSEQFF. Written as DNA, the CDR3 is TGCAGCGTTGAAGATAACTTCTACAGTGAGCAGTTCTTC.

This clonotype appeared many times. This rearrangement joins TRBV7-2 to TRBJ2-6; 8 nucleotides match TRBD2. V shed 5 bases, J shed 10 bases, and the junction held 7 bases outside the gene matches. CDR1 SGHTA and CDR2 FQGNSA come from the germline V gene. The CDR3 length is 14 residues. CDR3 DNA sequence: TGTGCCAGCAGCCCGGGAGGGGGTGCGAACGTCCTGACTTTC. Protein: CASSPGGGANVLTF.

This clonotype was detected many times. The gene calls are TRBV7-2 and TRBJ1-1, with D possibly TRBD1 on 6 matching bases. Germline loops: CDR1 SGHTA, CDR2 FQGNSA. This CDR3 contains 13 residues. Trimming stripped 4 bases from V and 8 bases from J, with 14 bases between. The CDR3 DNA is TGTGCCAGCAGCTCCGACAGGCGGGCCGAAGCTTTCTTT. Its translation is CASSSDRRAEAFF.

The chain has TRBV3-1 and TRBJ2-7, with D hard to call. Trimming shortened V by 4 bases and J by 2 bases, and 6 bases separated the two germline ends. The germline V gene encodes CDR1 LGHDT and CDR2 YNNKEL (reference sequence). There are 12 residues in the CDR3. The CDR3 is CASSLFAYEQYF. For the CDR3, the DNA is TGTGCCAGCAGCCTGTTCGCCTACGAGCAGTACTTC.

Worth noting for this clonotype: The junction departs from the called germline gene at one end, perhaps through a read error. The rearrangement links TRBV6-1 to TRBJ2-3, with D uncertain. CDR3 length equals 13 residues. Germline CDR1 MNHNS, CDR2 SASEGT. The chain's CDR3 is CASSPSESRTKYF. The CDR3 DNA follows: TGTGCCAGCAGTCCCTCGGAGAGCCGTACGAAGTATTTT.

This clonotype was counted at least ten times. The chain uses TRBV6-2 or TRBV6-3 and TRBJ2-7; D gene ambiguous. Germline CDR1 and CDR2: MNHEY and SVGEGT. The CDR3 contains 11 residues. Trimming removed 0 bases from V and 6 bases from J, with 3 bases in between. CDR3 nucleotides: TGTGCCAGCAGTTACTCGTTCGAGCAGTACTTC. Protein product: CASSYSFEQYF.

This clonotype was seen a few times. The chain carries TRBV29-1 and TRBJ1-2; D unclear. The CDR3 loop spans 13 amino acids. V lost 4 bases and J lost 3, with 12 bases in between. In germline, CDR1 is SQVTM, CDR2 ANQGSEA. The CDR3 is CSVGIRSDYGYTF. DNA of the CDR3: TGCAGCGTTGGAATTAGGTCGGACTATGGCTACACCTTC.